The next 14 T cell receptor beta chains were all read from a single sample in a study of T-cell reconstitution after alpha-beta-depleted transplantation in children. As it was prepared, the TCRbeta library received unique molecular identifiers. TCRdb independently ran MiXCR on the PCR reads; one entry per CDR3 protein. The sample lists about 470,000 distinct CDR3 sequences, approximately 41% seen once, with under 30% in the top ten. The sample in question was PBMCs, obtained before TCRalphabeta/CD19-depleted stem cell transplant. The receptors originated from a girl between 2 and 10 years old with aplastic anemia, due to receive a stem cell transplant.

The V and J genes are TRBV7-9 and TRBJ1-1, with a weak D call TRBD1 (5 bases). This CDR3 region has 17 residues. Trimming removed 1 base at V and 6 bases at J, with 21 bases between. Germline V gene data show CDR1 as SEHNR and CDR2 as FQNEAQ (reference sequence). The DNA for the CDR3 is TGTGCCAGCAGCTTAGAGGGACTCATATTGGGGTACCCTGAAGCTTTCTTT. Translation gives CASSLEGLILGYPEAFF. Supplemented by reference TRBV7-9 and TRBJ1-1, the full variable domain reads DTGVSQNPRHKITKRGQNVTFRCDPISEHNRLYWYRQTLGQGPEFLTYFQNEAQLEKSRLLSDRFSAERPKGSFSTLEIQRTEQGDSAMYLCASSLEGLILGYPEAFFGQGTRLTVV.

This clonotype was seen repeatedly, ten times or more. The chain joins TRBV29-1 to TRBJ2-5; weak D call: TRBD2 (5 bases). Germline assignment: CDR1 SQVTM and CDR2 ANQGSEA. Trimming cost V 8 bases and J 7 bases, with 20 bases left between them. CDR3 length equals 13 residues. As DNA, the CDR3 is TGCAGCACACGGACTCAAAATCTAAGGACCCAGTACTTC. This translates into CSTRTQNLRTQYF.

There are many counts of this clonotype. The genes are TRBV10-3 and TRBJ2-1, with TRBD2 as a possible D gene (6 bases). Germline values: CDR1 ENHRY, CDR2 SYGVKD. V lost 6 bases, J lost 2 bases, and 17 bases lay in between. This CDR3 has 16 amino acids. The CDR3 sequence: CAISGGGGKPYNEQFF. DNA for the CDR3: TGTGCCATCAGCGGGGGTGGGGGGAAACCCTACAATGAGCAGTTCTTC.

The CDR3 protein is CASSFQVTGLNNEQFF. The CDR3 nucleotides are TGCGCCAGCAGCTTCCAGGTGACGGGTTTAAACAATGAGCAGTTCTTC. This sequence joins TRBV5-1 and TRBJ2-1; D unclear. V lost 2 bases and J lost 5, with 17 bases in between. The CDR3 totals 16 residues. Germline lookup yields CDR1 SGHRS and CDR2 YFSETQ. Variable domain in full (rest from reference TRBV5-1 and TRBJ2-1): KAGVTQTPRYLIKTRGQQVTLSCSPISGHRSVSWYQQTPGQGLQFLFEYFSETQRNKGNFPGRFSGRQFSNSRSEMNVSTLELGDSALYLCASSFQVTGLNNEQFFGPGTRLTVL.

This clonotype was recorded only once. The chain recombines TRBV20-1 with TRBJ2-1, with 9 bases matching TRBD2. The V segment lost 3 bases and the J segment 0 bases; nucleotides outside the gene matches: 3. Germline values: CDR1 DFQATT, CDR2 SNEGSKA (reference sequence). The CDR3 consists of 15 residues. The CDR3 DNA is TGCAGTGCTAGTGCGGGGGGGAGCTCCTACAATGAGCAGTTCTTC. Translated, it gives CSASAGGSSYNEQFF.

The J gene is TRBJ1-2, the V gene TRBV29-1, with a possible D match to TRBD1 (5 bases). Germline CDR1 and CDR2: SQVTM and ANQGSEA. The ends were cut back, 0 bases at V and 4 bases at J, with 15 bases in the middle. This CDR3 is built from 15 residues. Here the CDR3 reads CSVEERQGSFYGYTF. CDR3 DNA: TGCAGCGTTGAAGAACGGCAGGGCAGCTTCTATGGCTACACCTTC. The variable domain in full, completed from reference TRBV29-1 and TRBJ1-2, reads SAVISQKPSRDICQRGTSLTIQCQVDSQVTMMFWYRQQPGQSLTLIATANQGSEATYESGFVIDKFPISRPNLTFSTLTVSNMSPEDSSIYLCSVEERQGSFYGYTFGSGTRLTVV.

The chain combines TRBV5-1 with TRBJ1-1, with D perhaps TRBD1 (6 bases). This CDR3 contains 14 residues. Germline assignment: CDR1 SGHRS and CDR2 YFSETQ. V was shortened by 8 bases and J by 4 bases, with 18 bases between the two germline ends. The CDR3 here is CASQREGQFTEAFF. CDR3 DNA: TGCGCCAGTCAGAGGGAGGGACAATTCACTGAAGCTTTCTTT. The entire variable domain, with the rest obtained from reference TRBV5-1 and TRBJ1-1, is as follows: KAGVTQTPRYLIKTRGQQVTLSCSPISGHRSVSWYQQTPGQGLQFLFEYFSETQRNKGNFPGRFSGRQFSNSRSEMNVSTLELGDSALYLCASQREGQFTEAFFGQGTRLTVV.

This clonotype occurred a few times. The chain employs TRBV6-1 and TRBJ2-7; D possibly matches TRBD1 or TRBD2 (5 bases each). Germline loops: CDR1 MNHNS, CDR2 SASEGT. Trimming stripped 2 bases from V and 2 bases from J, with 16 bases between. This CDR3 has 16 residues. Here the CDR3 reads CASSEKGTVKTYEQYF. The CDR3, as DNA: TGTGCCAGCAGTGAAAAGGGGACGGTGAAGACCTACGAGCAGTACTTC.

The V gene is TRBV20-1, the J gene TRBJ2-1, with a possible D match to TRBD2 (5 bases). Germline assignment: CDR1 DFQATT and CDR2 SNEGSKA (reference sequence). This CDR3 is 16 amino acids long. Between the trimmed V and J ends, which lost 1 base and 0 bases, there was a span of 13 bases. In DNA form, the CDR3 reads TGCAGTGCTAGAGCCCTAGTGCGGGCCTCCTACAATGAGCAGTTCTTC. It codes for CSARALVRASYNEQFF.

This chain links TRBV28 with TRBJ2-2; 10 bases match TRBD1. V was clipped by 2 bases and J by 5 bases; unmatched bases: 2. CDR3 length: 15 amino acids. CDR1 MDHEN and CDR2 SYDVKM come from the germline V gene. In DNA form, the CDR3 reads TGTGCCAGCAGTTTAACGGGACAGGGGACCGGGGAGCTGTTTTTT. It translates to CASSLTGQGTGELFF.

The chain recombines TRBV12-3 or TRBV12-4 with TRBJ2-5, with a tentative D call TRBD1 (5 bases). Trimming removed 6 bases from V and 3 bases from J, with 11 bases in between. This CDR3 is 13 amino acids long. CDR3 DNA: TGTGCCAGCAGCTCCGGACACAAAGAGACCCAGTACTTC. Its protein product is CASSSGHKETQYF.

This clonotype was seen ten or more times. The chain combines TRBV20-1 with TRBJ2-4; the D gene is possibly TRBD2 (5 bases). Trimming shortened V by 2 bases and J by 8 bases, and 19 bases separated the two germline ends. Germline lookup yields CDR1 DFQATT and CDR2 SNEGSKA (reference sequence). The CDR3 is 15 amino acids. CDR3 DNA sequence: TGCAGTGCTAGACCCTCGGGGTCTTGGAAAGACATTCAGTACTTC. Its translation is CSARPSGSWKDIQYF.

The chain is built from TRBV29-1 and TRBJ2-5; 8 bases line up with TRBD1. This CDR3 region has 13 residues. Germline-derived CDR1 and CDR2 are SQVTM and ANQGSEA. V was clipped by 2 bases and J by 5 bases; unmatched bases: 4. CDR3 protein: CSVERTGKETQYF. DNA of the CDR3: TGCAGCGTTGAACGGACAGGGAAGGAGACCCAGTACTTC. The full variable domain, completed using reference TRBV29-1 and TRBJ2-5, is SAVISQKPSRDICQRGTSLTIQCQVDSQVTMMFWYRQQPGQSLTLIATANQGSEATYESGFVIDKFPISRPNLTFSTLTVSNMSPEDSSIYLCSVERTGKETQYFGPGTRLLVL.

This clonotype came up once. The V and J genes are TRBV29-1 and TRBJ2-1; either TRBD1 or TRBD2 may supply D (5 bases each). V lost 6 bases, J lost 2 bases, and 11 bases lay in between. CDR3 size: 13 residues. The germline V gene encodes CDR1 SQVTM and CDR2 ANQGSEA. CDR3 region: CSVFGDPYNEQFF. The DNA for the CDR3 is TGCAGCGTCTTTGGGGACCCCTACAATGAGCAGTTCTTC.